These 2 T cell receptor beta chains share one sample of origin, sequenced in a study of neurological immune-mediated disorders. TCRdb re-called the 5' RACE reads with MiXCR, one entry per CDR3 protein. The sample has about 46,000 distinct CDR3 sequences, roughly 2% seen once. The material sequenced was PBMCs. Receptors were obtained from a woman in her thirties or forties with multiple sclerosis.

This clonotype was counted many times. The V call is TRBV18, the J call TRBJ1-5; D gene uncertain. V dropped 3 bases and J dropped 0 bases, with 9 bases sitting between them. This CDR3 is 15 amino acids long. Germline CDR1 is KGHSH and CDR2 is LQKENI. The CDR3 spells CASSPRDGSNQPQHF. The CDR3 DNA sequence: TGTGCCAGCTCACCGCGAGACGGTAGCAATCAGCCCCAGCATTTT.

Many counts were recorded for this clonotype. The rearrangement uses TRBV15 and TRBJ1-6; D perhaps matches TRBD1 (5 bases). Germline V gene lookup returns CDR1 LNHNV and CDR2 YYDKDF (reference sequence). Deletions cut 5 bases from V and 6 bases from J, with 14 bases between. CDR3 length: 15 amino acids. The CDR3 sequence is CATSPRQIVNSPLHF. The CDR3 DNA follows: TGTGCCACCAGCCCGCGACAGATAGTTAATTCACCCCTCCACTTT.